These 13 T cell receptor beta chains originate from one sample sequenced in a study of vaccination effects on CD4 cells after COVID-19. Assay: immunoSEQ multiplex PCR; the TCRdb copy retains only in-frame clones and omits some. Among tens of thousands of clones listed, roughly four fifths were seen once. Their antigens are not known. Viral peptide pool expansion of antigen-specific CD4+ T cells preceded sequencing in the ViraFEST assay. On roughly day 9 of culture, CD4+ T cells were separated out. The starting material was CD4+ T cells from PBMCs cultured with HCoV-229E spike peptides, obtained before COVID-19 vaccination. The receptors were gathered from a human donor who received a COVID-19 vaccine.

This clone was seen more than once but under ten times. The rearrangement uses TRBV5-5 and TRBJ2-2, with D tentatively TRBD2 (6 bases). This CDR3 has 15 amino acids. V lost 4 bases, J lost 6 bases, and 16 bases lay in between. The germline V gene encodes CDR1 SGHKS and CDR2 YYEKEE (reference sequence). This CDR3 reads CASSAPRGGAGELFF. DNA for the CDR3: TGTGCCAGCAGCGCTCCCCGGGGCGGGGCCGGGGAGCTGTTTTTT. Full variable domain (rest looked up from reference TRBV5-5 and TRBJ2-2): DAGVTQSPTHLIKTRGQQVTLRCSPISGHKSVSWYQQVLGQGPQFIFQYYEKEERGRGNFPDRFSARQFPNYSSELNVNALLLGDSALYLCASSAPRGGAGELFFGEGSRLTVL.

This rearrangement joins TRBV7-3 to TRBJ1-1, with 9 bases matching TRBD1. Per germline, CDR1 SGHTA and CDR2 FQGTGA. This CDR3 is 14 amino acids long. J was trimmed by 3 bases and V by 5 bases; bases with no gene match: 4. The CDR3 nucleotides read TGTGCCAGCAGCCGGGGACAGGGTGACACTGAAGCTTTCTTT. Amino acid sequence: CASSRGQGDTEAFF.

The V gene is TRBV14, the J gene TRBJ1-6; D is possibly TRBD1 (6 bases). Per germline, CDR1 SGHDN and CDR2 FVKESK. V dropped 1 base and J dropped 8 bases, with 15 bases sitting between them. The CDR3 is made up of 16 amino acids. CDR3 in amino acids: CASSQADRSGYSPLHF. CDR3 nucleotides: TGTGCCAGCAGCCAAGCGGACAGAAGTGGTTATTCACCCCTCCACTTT.

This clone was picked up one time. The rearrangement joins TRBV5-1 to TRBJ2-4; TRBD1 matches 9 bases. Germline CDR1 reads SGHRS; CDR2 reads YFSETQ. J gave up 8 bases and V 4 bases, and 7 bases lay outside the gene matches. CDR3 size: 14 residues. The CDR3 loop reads CASSPRTGEDIQYF. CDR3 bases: TGCGCCAGCAGCCCACGGACAGGGGAAGACATTCAGTACTTC.

DNA for the CDR3: TGCGCCAGCAGCTCTAAACCGGGACAGGGAGATGAAAAACTGTTTTTT. The encoded protein is CASSSKPGQGDEKLFF. V gene TRBV5-1 combines with J gene TRBJ1-4; 9 bases are a match to TRBD1. Germline trimming cut 3 bases from V and 6 bases from J; bases unmatched to any gene: 9. Germline assignment: CDR1 SGHRS and CDR2 YFSETQ. This CDR3 comprises 16 residues.

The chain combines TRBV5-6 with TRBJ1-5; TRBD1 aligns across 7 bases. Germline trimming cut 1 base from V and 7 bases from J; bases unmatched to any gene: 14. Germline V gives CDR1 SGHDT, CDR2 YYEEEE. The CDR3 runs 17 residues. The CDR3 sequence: CASSLRQGEPPGQPQHF. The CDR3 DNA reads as TGTGCCAGCAGCTTGCGGCAGGGGGAGCCGCCGGGCCAGCCCCAGCATTTT.

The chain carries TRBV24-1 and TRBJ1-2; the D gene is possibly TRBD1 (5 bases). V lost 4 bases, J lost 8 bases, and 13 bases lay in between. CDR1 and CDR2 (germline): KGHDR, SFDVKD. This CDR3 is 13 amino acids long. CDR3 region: CATSEAGDRGYTF. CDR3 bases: TGTGCCACCAGTGAGGCCGGGGACCGGGGCTACACCTTC.

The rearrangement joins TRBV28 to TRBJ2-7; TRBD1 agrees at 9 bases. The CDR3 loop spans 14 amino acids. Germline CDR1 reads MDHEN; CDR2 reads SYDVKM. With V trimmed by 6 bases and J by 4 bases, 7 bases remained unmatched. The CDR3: CASSSPGQGYEQYV. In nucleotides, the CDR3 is TGTGCCAGCAGCTCACCGGGACAGGGTTACGAGCAGTACGTC.

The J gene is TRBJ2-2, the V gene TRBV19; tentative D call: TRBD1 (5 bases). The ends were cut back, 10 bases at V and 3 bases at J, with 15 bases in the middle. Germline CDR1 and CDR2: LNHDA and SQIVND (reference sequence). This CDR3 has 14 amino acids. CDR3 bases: TGTGCCACCCTACCCAGGGTTGACACCGGGGAGCTGTTTTTT. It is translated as CATLPRVDTGELFF.

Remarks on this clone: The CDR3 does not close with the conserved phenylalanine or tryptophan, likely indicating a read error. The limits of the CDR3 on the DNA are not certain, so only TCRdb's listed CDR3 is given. CDR3 amino acids: CARGSTGVRVG. The chain carries TRBV6-5 and TRBJ1-2; TRBD1 reflects the table's D call only, with no check against the DNA. Germline assignment: CDR1 MNHEY and CDR2 SVGAGI. With termini counted, the CDR3 has 11 amino acids.

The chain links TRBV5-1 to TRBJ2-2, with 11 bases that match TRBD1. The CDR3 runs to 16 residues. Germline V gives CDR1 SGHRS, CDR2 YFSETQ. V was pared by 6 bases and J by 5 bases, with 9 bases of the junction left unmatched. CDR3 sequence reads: CASIEGQGEGTGELFF. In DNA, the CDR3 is TGCGCCAGCATCGAGGGACAGGGGGAAGGAACCGGGGAGCTGTTTTTT.

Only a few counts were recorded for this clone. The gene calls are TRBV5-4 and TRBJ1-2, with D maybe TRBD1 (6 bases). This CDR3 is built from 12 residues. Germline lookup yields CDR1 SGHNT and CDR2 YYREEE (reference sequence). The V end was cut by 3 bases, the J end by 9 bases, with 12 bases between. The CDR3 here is CASSSPWDSYTF. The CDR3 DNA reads TGTGCCAGCAGCTCCCCCTGGGACAGCTACACCTTC. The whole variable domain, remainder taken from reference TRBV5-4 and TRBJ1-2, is ETGVTQSPTHLIKTRGQQVTLRCSSQSGHNTVSWYQQALGQGPQFIFQYYREEENGRGNFPPRFSGLQFPNYSSELNVNALELDDSALYLCASSSPWDSYTFGSGTRLTVV.

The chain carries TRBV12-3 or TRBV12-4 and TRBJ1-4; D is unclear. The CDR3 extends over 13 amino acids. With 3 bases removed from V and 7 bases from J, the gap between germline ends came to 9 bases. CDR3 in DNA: TGTGCCAGCAGTTTTGGCGGAACTGAAAAACTGTTTTTT. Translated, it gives CASSFGGTEKLFF.